This TCR beta chain comes out of a study of T cells in Graves' hyperthyroidism and ophthalmopathy. This clonotype was recorded at least ten times. Its antigen is not known. Amplification targeted TCR beta CDR3 regions from RNA transcripts. RT-PCR in the first round (using the HTBI primer set) targeted the TCR CDR3. MiXCR, applied by TCRdb to the multiplex PCR reads, yields one record per CDR3 protein. The top ten hold 3.5% to 4% of the sample, which has a few hundred thousand distinct CDR3 sequences, 19% seen once. Each patient was aged 18 to 65 and had newly diagnosed hyperthyroidism of under 2 months' duration. For the diagnoses, clinical symptoms, serum thyroxine and TRAb, thyroid ultrasound and orbital computed tomography were used. Regarding the study as a whole: For ophthalmopathy, model prediction preceded onset by a median about 6 months. Ophthalmopathy and stable hyperthyroidism were separated by a 13 V-J model.

The germline V and J ends were trimmed by 0 bases and 2 bases, with 11 bases remaining between them. The CDR3 is made up of 16 amino acids. Germline CDR1 is WNHNN and CDR2 is SYGVQD (reference sequence). Sequenced material: blood. The chain couples TRBV10-1 to TRBJ1-3; D ambiguous. This TCR was sampled from a young woman with Graves' hyperthyroidism. CDR3: CASSESIGSAGNTIYF. The CDR3 DNA is TGCGCCAGCAGTGAGTCGATAGGGAGCGCTGGAAACACCATATATTTT.